The sequence of this TCR beta chain was determined in a study of shared clonotypes between healthy human individuals. Concerning this clone: Relative to the germline gene, one junction end is altered; a read error may explain this.

Germline-derived CDR1 and CDR2 are ENHRY and SYGVKD. The CDR3 consists of 13 residues. Only in-frame clones appear in the TCRdb table, and some are missing; sequencing was by immunoSEQ multiplex PCR. The sample includes 2 million to 2.5 million clones, around 95% seen only once; the top ten take 0.1% to 0.15%. The sample comprised naive CD4+ T cells sorted from blood. As to subset: CD45RA+ positively selected. The V call is TRBV10-3, the J call TRBJ2-2, with TRBD2 as a possible D gene (5 bases). The receptor comes from a man aged 18 to 30 in good health. The CDR3 spells CAIRDGVTGELFF. CDR3 coding DNA: TGTGCCATCCGTGACGGGGTCACCGGGGAGCTGTTTTTT.